This is a list of T cell receptor beta chains from one sample in a study of Ad26.COV2.S vaccination and SARS-CoV-2 variants. The table came from immunoSEQ multiplex PCR; TCRdb's copy has only in-frame clones and leaves some out. The sample holds some 300,000 clones; about 86% are singletons and the top ten take more than 1.5%. The sequences come from peripheral blood, collected in a trial of Ad26.COV2.S vaccine versus placebo. These TCRs come from a person aged 18-65 years who received the Ad26.COV2.S COVID-19 vaccine or a placebo. CDR3s include the opening cysteine and the closing phenylalanine or tryptophan. A D gene is named only where the DNA matches it firmly. Some rows mark clone size as missing; the rest say once, few, many or name a class of expanded clone.

len,j_gene,abundance,d_gene,v_gene,CDR3aa,CDR3nt
18,TRBJ1-1,NA,TRBD1,TRBV7-2,CASSLRRDRGRESTEAFF,TGTGCCAGCAGCTTGCGGCGGGACAGGGGGCGCGAATCAACTGAAGCTTTCTTT
15,TRBJ2-1,NA,NA,TRBV6-4,CASSDSSGSYNEQFF,TGTGCCAGCAGTGACTCGTCGGGGTCCTACAATGAGCAGTTCTTC
14,TRBJ1-2,NA,TRBD1,TRBV4-2,CASSQGTGAYGYTF,TGTGCCAGCAGCCAGGGGACAGGGGCCTATGGCTACACCTTC
17,TRBJ2-7,NA,TRBD2,TRBV20-1,CSASSHFRGGHEYEQYF,TGCAGTGCTAGTTCCCACTTCCGGGGGGGCCACGAGTACGAGCAGTACTTC
15,TRBJ2-1,NA,NA,TRBV7-8,CASSLVASSYNEQFF,TGTGCCAGCAGCTTAGTCGCTAGCTCCTACAATGAGCAGTTCTTC
14,TRBJ1-1,NA,NA,TRBV20-1,CSASFGTGATEAFF,TGCAGTGCTAGTTTCGGCACGGGGGCGACTGAAGCTTTCTTT
15,TRBJ2-7,NA,TRBD2,TRBV7-2,CASSLERGDGYEQYF,TGTGCCAGCAGCTTAGAGCGGGGGGACGGATACGAGCAGTACTTC
18,TRBJ2-1,NA,TRBD1,TRBV4-3,CASSQDEDGRTGGNEQFF,TGCGCCAGCAGCCAAGATGAAGATGGTAGGACAGGGGGCAATGAGCAGTTCTTC
15,TRBJ2-7,few,TRBD1,TRBV6-5,CASSYSRGQNYEQYF,TGTGCCAGCAGTTACAGCCGGGGACAGAACTACGAGCAGTACTTC
14,TRBJ2-1,NA,NA,TRBV18,CASSPTVSYNEQFF,TGTGCCAGCTCACCTACAGTTTCCTACAATGAGCAGTTCTTC
15,TRBJ1-3,NA,NA,TRBV9,CASSVEGTPGNTIYF,TGTGCCAGCAGCGTAGAGGGGACTCCTGGAAACACCATATATTTT
17,TRBJ1-5,NA,TRBD1,TRBV20-1,CSASDPRGGQGPQPQHF,TGCAGTGCTAGTGATCCCCGAGGGGGACAGGGGCCTCAGCCCCAGCATTTT
14,TRBJ1-1,NA,NA,TRBV5-1,CASSFGGGNTEAFF,TGCGCCAGCAGCTTCGGGGGAGGGAACACTGAAGCTTTCTTT
18,TRBJ2-2,NA,NA,TRBV4-1,CASSPILATALEAGELFF,TGCGCCAGCAGCCCCATTCTAGCGACCGCTCTCGAGGCCGGGGAGCTGTTTTTT
16,TRBJ2-1,NA,NA,TRBV18,CASSPYFGTGSNEQFF,TGTGCCAGCTCACCATATTTTGGGACTGGCTCCAATGAGCAGTTCTTC
15,TRBJ1-5,NA,TRBD1,TRBV5-6,CASSQDRGSNQPQHF,TGTGCCAGCAGCCAAGACAGGGGGAGCAATCAGCCCCAGCATTTT
15,TRBJ2-1,NA,TRBD2,TRBV9,CASGKSGSSYNEQFF,TGTGCCAGCGGAAAAAGCGGGAGCTCCTACAATGAGCAGTTCTTC
14,TRBJ1-4,once,TRBD1,TRBV6-5,CASRDRGKNEKLFF,TGTGCCAGCAGGGACAGGGGTAAAAATGAAAAACTGTTTTTT
15,TRBJ1-6,NA,NA,TRBV7-2,CASSLRGMGNSPLHF,TGTGCCAGCAGCTTGCGGGGGATGGGGAATTCACCCCTCCACTTT
12,TRBJ2-3,NA,NA,TRBV6-2/TRBV6-3,CASSYRTDTQYF,TGTGCCAGCAGTTACCGCACAGATACGCAGTATTTT
13,TRBJ2-1,NA,NA,TRBV11-3,CASSLEGVGEQFF,TGTGCCAGCAGCTTAGAAGGGGTAGGGGAGCAGTTCTTC
13,TRBJ1-2,NA,NA,TRBV3-1/TRBV3-2,CASSQDWGDGYTF,TGTGCCAGCAGCCAAGATTGGGGGGATGGCTACACCTTC
17,TRBJ2-7,NA,TRBD1,TRBV2,CASSVPTDRGSSYEQYF,TGTGCCAGCAGTGTCCCGACCGACAGGGGGAGCTCCTACGAGCAGTACTTC
14,TRBJ2-7,NA,NA,TRBV11-2,CASSLDRLSYEQYF,TGTGCCAGCAGCTTAGATCGCTTATCCTACGAGCAGTACTTC
14,TRBJ1-1,NA,TRBD1,TRBV30,CAWTRTGQGAEAFF,TGTGCCTGGACTAGGACCGGACAGGGGGCTGAAGCTTTCTTT
15,TRBJ1-1,NA,NA,TRBV6-5,CASSYSIHINTEAFF,TGTGCCAGCAGTTACTCGATACACATTAACACTGAAGCTTTCTTT
15,TRBJ1-1,NA,NA,TRBV6-2/TRBV6-3,CASSSSWQGRTEAFF,TGTGCCAGCAGTTCATCGTGGCAGGGTCGCACTGAAGCTTTCTTT
15,TRBJ2-3,NA,NA,TRBV3-1/TRBV3-2,CASSFRTESTDTQYF,TGTGCCAGCAGCTTCCGGACTGAGTCCACAGATACGCAGTATTTT
15,TRBJ1-2,NA,TRBD1,TRBV3-1/TRBV3-2,CASSLNRGPGYGYTF,TGTGCCAGCAGCTTAAACAGGGGGCCTGGCTATGGCTACACCTTC
14,TRBJ1-3,NA,NA,TRBV19,CASSIKYTRGTIYF,TGTGCCAGTAGTATTAAGTACACCCGCGGGACCATATATTTT
14,TRBJ1-1,NA,NA,TRBV7-8,CASSREGGGTEAFF,TGTGCCAGCAGCCGAGAGGGGGGTGGAACTGAAGCTTTCTTT
16,TRBJ2-5,once,TRBD1,TRBV4-3,CASSRGGTGLQETQYF,TGCGCCAGCAGCCGAGGGGGGACAGGACTCCAAGAGACCCAGTACTTC
16,TRBJ2-3,NA,TRBD2,TRBV5-4,CASSFGSGGARDTQYF,TGTGCCAGCAGCTTCGGTAGCGGGGGGGCAAGAGATACGCAGTATTTT
14,TRBJ2-2,once,TRBD2,TRBV30,CAWSRGGAAGELFF,TGTGCCTGGAGTCGCGGGGGGGCGGCCGGGGAGCTGTTTTTT
13,TRBJ1-2,NA,NA,TRBV19,CASSIPGYYGYTF,TGTGCCAGTAGTATCCCAGGGTACTATGGCTACACCTTC
16,TRBJ2-1,NA,TRBD1,TRBV9,CASSVAPGTGGNEQFF,TGTGCCAGCAGCGTAGCCCCCGGGACAGGGGGCAATGAGCAGTTCTTC
12,TRBJ2-5,NA,NA,TRBV6-6,CASSYGGETQYF,TGTGCCAGCAGTTACGGCGGGGAGACCCAGTACTTC
14,TRBJ2-3,NA,TRBD1,TRBV10-3,CAIRADREADTQYF,TGTGCCATCAGGGCGGACAGGGAGGCAGATACGCAGTATTTT
15,TRBJ2-3,NA,NA,TRBV7-2,CASSLKGGATDTQYF,TGTGCCAGCAGCTTGAAAGGAGGGGCGACAGATACGCAGTATTTT
19,TRBJ1-1,NA,TRBD1,TRBV19,CASSIRYSRGQGENTEAFF,TGTGCCAGTAGTATACGATACTCCAGGGGGCAGGGGGAAAACACTGAAGCTTTCTTT
12,TRBJ2-1,NA,NA,TRBV19,CASSERYNEQFF,TGTGCCAGTAGTGAGAGATACAATGAGCAGTTCTTC
14,TRBJ1-5,NA,NA,TRBV10-3,CAISEGVSNQPQHF,TGTGCCATCAGTGAGGGAGTTAGCAATCAGCCCCAGCATTTT
12,TRBJ2-1,NA,TRBD2,TRBV2,CASSELADEQFF,TGTGCCAGCAGTGAACTAGCGGATGAGCAGTTCTTC
14,TRBJ2-1,NA,TRBD2,TRBV11-2,CATAQTSGGGEQFF,TGTGCCACCGCTCAGACTAGCGGGGGTGGGGAGCAGTTCTTC
15,TRBJ1-2,once,TRBD1,TRBV6-1,CASSDRGRVSYGYTF,TGTGCCAGCAGTGACAGGGGGCGCGTAAGCTATGGCTACACCTTC
13,TRBJ1-1,NA,NA,TRBV19,CASSTGMNTEAFF,TGTGCCAGTAGTACAGGGATGAACACTGAAGCTTTCTTT
11,TRBJ2-5,NA,NA,TRBV7-9,CASSFQETQYF,TGTGCCAGCAGCTTCCAAGAGACCCAGTACTTC
14,TRBJ1-1,few,NA,TRBV10-1,CASSESTDGTEAFF,TGCGCCAGCAGTGAGTCAACTGACGGGACTGAAGCTTTCTTT
16,TRBJ2-7,NA,TRBD1,TRBV6-5,CASSYSGQGFPYEQYF,TGTGCCAGCAGTTACTCGGGACAGGGGTTCCCCTACGAGCAGTACTTC
17,TRBJ2-3,NA,TRBD2,TRBV3-1/TRBV3-2,CASSQGVGGGAIDTQYF,TGTGCCAGCAGCCAAGGAGTTGGCGGGGGGGCCATAGATACGCAGTATTTT
13,TRBJ1-2,NA,TRBD1,TRBV12-3/TRBV12-4,CASRKQGVGGYTF,TGTGCCAGCAGGAAACAGGGGGTAGGTGGCTACACCTTC
12,TRBJ2-7,NA,NA,TRBV10-3,CAIRGEAYEQYF,TGTGCCATCAGAGGTGAGGCCTACGAGCAGTACTTC
15,TRBJ2-1,NA,TRBD2,TRBV19,CASSMGSGWYNEQFF,TGTGCCAGTAGTATGGGTAGCGGGTGGTACAATGAGCAGTTCTTC
11,TRBJ2-1,few,NA,TRBV10-3,CAASSLREQFF,TGTGCCGCCAGCTCCCTGAGGGAGCAGTTCTTC
16,TRBJ2-3,NA,NA,TRBV7-2,CASSPGWGARTDTQYF,TGTGCCAGCAGCCCTGGGTGGGGGGCGCGCACAGATACGCAGTATTTT